Each of the 25 T cell receptor beta chains below was sequenced from the same sample in a study of response to subunit inactivated influenza vaccine. TCRdb independently ran MiXCR on the RT-PCR reads; one entry per CDR3 protein. The sample yields 860,000 or so distinct CDR3 sequences, 21% seen once. The sequences come from PBMCs from blood, collected about 5 days after vaccination. The receptors originated from a man in his fifties or sixties who received an inactivated influenza vaccine.

This clonotype appeared a few times. This chain joins TRBV5-1 and TRBJ1-6; 12 nucleotides agree with TRBD1. The trim removed 4 bases at V and 9 bases at J, leaving 5 bases unmatched. This CDR3 is 15 amino acids long. Germline CDR1 SGHRS, CDR2 YFSETQ. DNA for the CDR3: TGCGCCAGCAGCCCGGGGACAGGGGGCGGTTCACCCCTCCACTTT. As protein: CASSPGTGGGSPLHF.

The chain joins TRBV20-1 to TRBJ2-7; 10 bases agree with TRBD1. V was pared by 4 bases and J by 4 bases, with 4 bases of the junction left unmatched. The CDR3 is made up of 13 amino acids. Germline values: CDR1 DFQATT, CDR2 SNEGSKA (reference sequence). CDR3 nucleotides: TGCAGTGCTATAGGGGACAGGGGTTACGAGCAGTACTTC. It is translated as CSAIGDRGYEQYF.

This chain links TRBV28 with TRBJ2-1; a weak D match, TRBD2 (5 bases). V was shortened by 6 bases and J by 12 bases, with 9 bases between the two germline ends. Germline V CDR1 and CDR2: MDHEN, SYDVKM. The CDR3 runs 10 residues. The CDR3 DNA is TGTGCCAGCAGCCGGGAAGGGCAGTTCTTC. Translated: CASSREGQFF.

J is TRBJ2-4 and V is TRBV29-1, with D unresolved. Germline-derived CDR1 and CDR2 are SQVTM and ANQGSEA. V lost 4 bases to trimming and J lost 2 bases, with 9 bases between them. The CDR3 contains 13 residues. CDR3 protein: CSVALDSKNIQYF. DNA of the CDR3: TGCAGCGTTGCCCTAGACTCCAAAAACATTCAGTACTTC.

This clonotype was seen a handful of times. The chain carries TRBV29-1 and TRBJ2-2; 9 bases match TRBD1. The CDR3 sequence is 14 residues long. J lost 3 bases, V lost 7 bases, and 6 bases had no gene match. Germline lookup yields CDR1 SQVTM and CDR2 ANQGSEA. The CDR3 protein is CSGGQGQDTGELFF. CDR3 sequence (DNA): TGCAGCGGGGGACAGGGCCAAGACACCGGGGAGCTGTTTTTT.

The V gene is TRBV9, the J gene TRBJ2-7, with 9 bases that match TRBD1. Germline V gives CDR1 SGDLS, CDR2 YYNGEE. The CDR3 is 14 residues long. V gave up 4 bases and J gave up 7 bases; unmatched junction bases: 9. CDR3 protein: CASSRDRGSREQYF. The CDR3 nucleotides are TGTGCCAGCAGCCGCGACAGGGGGTCGAGGGAGCAGTACTTC.

The chain combines TRBV27 with TRBJ2-2; D unresolved. Looked up from germline, CDR1 is MNHEY and CDR2 is SMNVEV (reference sequence). The CDR3 covers 13 residues. The CDR3 here is CASVHRFTGELFF. CDR3 in DNA: TGTGCAAGCGTTCACCGCTTCACCGGGGAGCTGTTTTTT.

This clonotype was found a few times. The rearrangement links TRBV29-1 to TRBJ2-5; D might be TRBD1 (5 bases). Germline V gene lookup returns CDR1 SQVTM and CDR2 ANQGSEA. This CDR3 has 11 amino acids. Trimming left V 6 bases short and J 3 bases short, with 8 bases between. The CDR3 DNA is TGCAGCGTCAGCAGGGAAGAGACCCAGTACTTC. This sequence encodes CSVSREETQYF.

This clonotype was seen only a few times. The chain couples TRBV7-9 to TRBJ2-7; 8 nucleotides align to TRBD1. CDR3 length: 15 residues. Germline assignment: CDR1 SEHNR and CDR2 FQNEAQ (reference sequence). J was trimmed by 1 base and V by 4 bases; bases with no gene match: 6. The CDR3 loop is CASSSYGTGSYEQYF. The CDR3 nucleotides read TGTGCCAGCAGCTCCTATGGGACAGGTTCCTACGAGCAGTACTTC.

The J gene is TRBJ1-3, the V gene TRBV6-5, with no clear D. Germline values: CDR1 MNHEY, CDR2 SVGAGI. Between the trimmed V and J ends, which lost 2 bases and 6 bases, there was a span of 14 bases. The length of the CDR3 is 15 residues. The CDR3 sequence: CASSYTQFQKNTIYF. CDR3 bases: TGTGCCAGCAGTTACACCCAGTTCCAGAAAAACACCATATATTTT.

This clonotype was observed at least ten times. The chain couples TRBV7-2 to TRBJ2-1; 10 nucleotides line up with TRBD2. Losses at the gene ends were 0 bases for V and 4 bases for J; bases not matched to a gene: 3. CDR1 SGHTA and CDR2 FQGNSA come from the germline V gene. This CDR3 has 16 residues. This chain's CDR3 is CASSLASGRGYNEQFF. For the CDR3, the DNA is TGTGCCAGCAGCTTAGCCAGCGGGAGGGGGTACAATGAGCAGTTCTTC.

The genes are TRBV29-1 and TRBJ2-7; tentative D call: TRBD1 (6 bases). CDR3 length equals 16 residues. The V gene lost 4 bases and the J gene lost 2 bases, with 21 bases spanning the gap. Germline-derived CDR1 and CDR2 are SQVTM and ANQGSEA. The CDR3 protein is CSVAVNRAWRTYEQYF. CDR3 DNA: TGCAGCGTTGCTGTTAACAGGGCCTGGAGGACCTACGAGCAGTACTTC.

This clonotype has only a few counts. The V and J genes are TRBV10-3 and TRBJ2-5, with 14 nucleotides matching TRBD2. This CDR3 has 16 amino acids. Germline CDR1 and CDR2: ENHRY and SYGVKD. V shed 4 bases and J 2 bases; nucleotides not matched to a gene: 3. The CDR3 region is CAISGGLAGGQETQYF. Written as DNA, the CDR3 is TGTGCCATCAGTGGAGGACTAGCGGGGGGACAAGAGACCCAGTACTTC.

Concerning this clonotype itself: A read error may explain this, as a much larger clone is one base away. The chain recombines TRBV4-3 with TRBJ1-3, with D unresolved. Trimming shortened V by 0 bases and J by 2 bases, and 8 bases separated the two germline ends. Germline V gene lookup returns CDR1 LGHNA and CDR2 YSLEER. The CDR3 has 15 amino acids. The CDR3 region has the DNA TGCGCCAGCAGCCAAGATCCCGGCACTGGAAACACCATATATTTT. Protein: CASSQDPGTGNTIYF.

This clonotype was counted between two and nine times. The chain uses TRBV7-2 and TRBJ1-2; D gene ambiguous. This CDR3 has 14 amino acids. The germline V gene has CDR1 SGHTA and CDR2 FQGNSA. Trimming removed 5 bases from V and 8 bases from J, with 18 bases in between. CDR3 sequence reads: CASSATPGSGGYTF. The CDR3 region has the DNA TGTGCCAGCAGCGCTACTCCGGGGAGTGGCGGCTACACCTTC.

Ten or more counts support this clonotype. V usage is TRBV4-3 and J usage is TRBJ2-2; D is ambiguous. The CDR3 totals 12 residues. CDR1 and CDR2 (germline): LGHNA, YSLEER. V was shortened by 5 bases and J by 6 bases, with 7 bases between the two germline ends. The CDR3 nucleotides are TGCGCCAGCAGCTACGGCCCCGGGGAGCTGTTTTTT. Its translation is CASSYGPGELFF.

This clonotype was found a few times. V and J are TRBV4-1 and TRBJ1-4; a possible D gene is TRBD1 (5 bases). This CDR3 is built from 17 residues. V was pared by 4 bases and J by 0 bases, with 15 bases between. Germline CDR1 is MGHRA and CDR2 is YSYEKL. The DNA for the CDR3 is TGCGCCAGCAGCCGAAGGGGAATGGATGCAACTAATGAAAAACTGTTTTTT. It is translated as CASSRRGMDATNEKLFF.

This clonotype was counted only a few times. This chain uses TRBV20-1 with TRBJ1-2; D ambiguous. V was clipped by 1 base and J by 5 bases, with 17 bases between them. The germline V gene has CDR1 DFQATT and CDR2 SNEGSKA (reference sequence). The CDR3 is made up of 15 amino acids. CDR3 sequence (DNA): TGCAGTGCTAGAGGCAAGGACGGCCTGTCTTATGGCTACACCTTC. It codes for CSARGKDGLSYGYTF.

The chain joins TRBV10-3 to TRBJ1-5; no clear D. Trimming removed 0 bases from V and 2 bases from J, with 14 bases in between. The CDR3 runs to 17 residues. Germline V gives CDR1 ENHRY, CDR2 SYGVKD. The DNA for the CDR3 is TGTGCCATCAGTGAGTCCACCCTCACTAGGGGCAATCAGCCCCAGCATTTT. Protein sequence: CAISESTLTRGNQPQHF.

This clonotype came up a few times. This chain uses TRBV12-3 or TRBV12-4 with TRBJ2-5; D possibly corresponds to TRBD2 (6 bases). The CDR3 loop spans 15 amino acids. Deletions cut 3 bases from V and 2 bases from J, with 13 bases between. CDR3 residues: CASSFRLDPQETQYF. The CDR3 DNA follows: TGTGCCAGCAGTTTCCGACTAGACCCTCAAGAGACCCAGTACTTC.

This clonotype has more than one count but fewer than ten. The chain combines TRBV4-3 with TRBJ2-7; perhaps TRBD2 as D (6 bases). Germline CDR1 LGHNA, CDR2 YSLEER. V was cut by 3 bases and J by 2 bases, with 14 bases left in between. The CDR3 spans 15 residues. The CDR3 DNA follows: TGCGCCAGCAGCCACACTAACGGGGGTCCCTACGAGCAGTACTTC. It yields the protein CASSHTNGGPYEQYF.

The chain carries TRBV18 and TRBJ1-4; TRBD1 is a possible D gene (5 bases). The ends were cut back, 10 bases at V and 5 bases at J, with 17 bases in the middle. CDR1 and CDR2 from the germline V gene are KGHSH and LQKENI. This CDR3 has 14 residues. CDR3 region: CATKTQVGNEKLFF. DNA for the CDR3: TGTGCCACCAAGACACAGGTGGGAAATGAAAAACTGTTTTTT.

This chain joins TRBV12-3 or TRBV12-4 and TRBJ2-7, with no clear D. The CDR3 covers 15 residues. V gave up 7 bases and J gave up 6 bases, with 22 bases separating them. Here the CDR3 reads CASTFTLSPLAEQYF. The CDR3 nucleotides are TGTGCCAGCACCTTTACTCTATCCCCCCTCGCCGAGCAGTACTTC.

The genes are TRBV20-1 and TRBJ2-7, with 10 bases identical to TRBD2. V dropped 6 bases and J dropped 1; count of bases not matched to a gene: 6. CDR3 length equals 14 residues. Germline values: CDR1 DFQATT, CDR2 SNEGSKA (reference sequence). CDR3 nucleotide sequence: TGCAGTGCAGCAATAGCGGGGGGTTCCTACGAGCAGTACTTC. As protein: CSAAIAGGSYEQYF.

This clonotype was counted only a few times. The V call is TRBV7-9, the J call TRBJ2-7; 7 nucleotides align to TRBD1. The CDR3 covers 15 residues. The ends lost 5 bases at V and 2 bases at J; junction bases unmatched: 9. The germline gives CDR1 SEHNR, CDR2 FQNEAQ (reference sequence). The CDR3 DNA is TGTGCCAGCAGCGGAACCGGGACAGACCCCTACGAGCAGTACTTC. This codes for CASSGTGTDPYEQYF. The whole variable domain, filled in from reference TRBV7-9 and TRBJ2-7, reads DTGVSQNPRHKITKRGQNVTFRCDPISEHNRLYWYRQTLGQGPEFLTYFQNEAQLEKSRLLSDRFSAERPKGSFSTLEIQRTEQGDSAMYLCASSGTGTDPYEQYFGPGTRLTVT.